This TCR beta chain was sequenced for a study of T cell changes during pregnancy in multiple sclerosis. TCRdb keeps only in-frame clones here, not all; method: immunoSEQ multiplex PCR. Here the sample spans about 84,000 clones, 90% to 95% being singletons. There are 15 residues in the CDR3. The germline V gene encodes CDR1 SGHTS and CDR2 YDEGEE. J was trimmed by 1 base and V by 0 bases; bases with no gene match: 1. The sample holds one count of this clone. The TCR sequence derives from a female donor in good health, enrolled as a control in a pregnancy study. The rearrangement links TRBV5-8 to TRBJ2-3, with TRBD1 identical over 8 bases. The sample in question was peripheral blood, obtained in the second trimester of pregnancy. CDR3 protein: CASSLDRGGTDTQYF. The DNA for the CDR3 is TGTGCCAGCAGCTTGGACAGGGGGGGCACAGATACGCAGTATTTT.